Listed below are T cell receptor beta chains from one sample, sequenced in a study of cytomegalovirus exposure and HLA in healthy donors. The assay was immunoSEQ multiplex PCR, and TCRdb's table has in-frame clones only and misses some. The data show about 96,000 clones, with around 74% seen just once and roughly 3% held by the top ten. The sample was PBMCs. The receptors were sampled from a female donor in good health and CMV-seropositive. Each CDR3 is given with its conserved first and last residue. Fields, in order: V gene, clone size, J gene, D gene, CDR3 DNA, CDR3 protein. The D gene is left open where the match is weak. Expanded clones get a size class; other rows say once, few or many, or leave the size out.

>TRBV5-3|.|TRBJ2-7|TRBD2
TGTGCCAGAAGCGCCTGTGAGCGGGGGGAAACCTACGAGCAGTACTTC
CARSACERGETYEQYF
>TRBV30|.|TRBJ1-1|.
TGTGCCTGGAAAGAACAGCCGAACACTGAAGCTTTCTTT
CAWKEQPNTEAFF
>TRBV4-1|.|TRBJ1-2|TRBD1
TGCGCCAGCAGCCAATCCGGGACAGAGAACTATGGCTACACCTTC
CASSQSGTENYGYTF
>TRBV28|.|TRBJ2-7|.
TGTGCCAGCAGTTTAGGCCTTAACGAGCAGTACTTC
CASSLGLNEQYF
>TRBV7-8|.|TRBJ1-2|.
TGTGCCAGCAGCTTAGCGGTCGAAGCCCCTGCATATGGCTACACCTTC
CASSLAVEAPAYGYTF
>TRBV10-1|.|TRBJ2-1|TRBD2
TGCGCCAGCAGTAGGACTAGCGAGGGTGAGCAGTTCTTC
CASSRTSEGEQFF
>TRBV9|.|TRBJ2-6|.
TGTGCCAGCAGCCCCCAAGCGGCCAGTTTACCCTTCTCTGGGGCCAACGTCCTGACTTTC
CASSPQAASLPFSGANVLTF
>TRBV7-6|.|TRBJ1-4|TRBD1
TGTGCCAGCAGCTTAGACAGGGGGGAAAAACTGTTTTTT
CASSLDRGEKLFF
>TRBV6-5|few|TRBJ2-1|TRBD2
TGTGCCAGCGTCCGGCGAGCGGGGGAGAAAAATGAGCAGTTCTTC
CASVRRAGEKNEQFF
>TRBV6-5|.|TRBJ2-6|.
TGTGCCAGCAGTTACGGTAGTCTGTCTGGGGCCAACGTCCTGACTTTC
CASSYGSLSGANVLTF
>TRBV2|.|TRBJ2-5|TRBD1
TGTGCCAGCACCAGGGACAGGGCGGAAAAGACCCAGTACTTC
CASTRDRAEKTQYF
>TRBV19|few|TRBJ1-5|.
TGTGCCAGTAGTCCTCCAGGGGACAATCAGCCCCAGCATTTT
CASSPPGDNQPQHF
>TRBV7-2|.|TRBJ2-3|.
TGTGCCAGCAGCGAAACTGACAGGGATACGCAGTATTTT
CASSETDRDTQYF
>TRBV7-9|.|TRBJ1-2|.
TGTGCCAGCAGCTTCGGCGGGGAGCTAGGGAATGGCTACACCTTC
CASSFGGELGNGYTF
>TRBV7-7|.|TRBJ1-2|.
TGTGCTAGCAGCCCAGAGGGGGGGCTCACCTATGGCTACACCTTC
CASSPEGGLTYGYTF
>TRBV5-1|.|TRBJ1-6|.
TGCGCCAGCAGCTTGGACGGGACTCCAGGCAGTTCACCCCTCCACTTT
CASSLDGTPGSSPLHF
>TRBV5-4|.|TRBJ2-1|.
TGTGCCAGCAGCTTTTGGGGGGGCTCTGAGCAGTTCTTC
CASSFWGGSEQFF
>TRBV6-4|.|TRBJ2-3|.
TGTGCCAGCAGTGAGCGGACTAGCACAGATACGCAGTATTTT
CASSERTSTDTQYF
>TRBV4-3|.|TRBJ1-1|TRBD1
TGCGCCAGCAGCCTCAACAGGGGCCTTGGGAATGAAGCTTTCTTT
CASSLNRGLGNEAFF
>TRBV4-3|.|TRBJ2-3|TRBD2
TGCGCCAGCAGCCAAGCGGGGGGGCCTACAGATACGCAGTATTTT
CASSQAGGPTDTQYF
>TRBV5-6|few|TRBJ1-1|.
TGTGCCAGCAGCTTGTCCCCCAGCACTGAAGCTTTCTTT
CASSLSPSTEAFF
>TRBV28|.|TRBJ2-5|.
TGTGCCAGCACCGGTTTGGTGGAGCAAGAGACCCAGTACTTC
CASTGLVEQETQYF
>TRBV30|.|TRBJ2-7|TRBD2
TGTGCCTGGATGGATAGCGGGACCTACGAGCAGTACTTC
CAWMDSGTYEQYF
>TRBV28|.|TRBJ1-1|TRBD1
TGTGCCAGCAGTTTTACAGGGGTTAGGACTGAAGCTTTCTTT
CASSFTGVRTEAFF
>TRBV18|.|TRBJ1-1|TRBD1
TGTGCCAGCTCATTCCGGACAGGGGGAGCAACTGAAGCTTTCTTT
CASSFRTGGATEAFF
>TRBV6-1|.|TRBJ2-5|TRBD1
TGTGCCAGCAGATCACAGGGGGCCTGGGAGACCCAGTACTTC
CASRSQGAWETQYF
>TRBV7-7|.|TRBJ2-1|.
TGTGCTAGCAGCTTAGATGGAGGGGGCAGTGAGCAGTTCTTC
CASSLDGGGSEQFF